Listed below are T cell receptor beta chains from one sample, sequenced in a study of regulatory T cells in long-lasting Graves disease. Via MiXCR, TCRdb re-called the multiplex PCR reads, giving one row per CDR3 protein. The sample records 440,000 or so distinct CDR3 sequences, about 16% being singletons. The sample was also linked to a second study, of T cells in Graves' hyperthyroidism and ophthalmopathy.

The sequenced sample was peripheral blood mononuclear cells (PBMCs), obtained at new diagnosis, from a patient treated with antithyroid drugs. Receptors originate from a young woman with Graves disease. Each CDR3 is given with its conserved first and last residue. D genes are given only for firm matches. Expanded clones are given a class, and other clones once, few, many or no size at all.

D gene: -; V gene: TRBV5-1; J gene: TRBJ2-7; clone size: many; CDR3 DNA: TGCGCCAGCAGCTTGTTTTGGCAGGGCTCTGAATCCTACGAGCAGTACTTC; CDR3 protein: CASSLFWQGSESYEQYF
D gene: -; V gene: TRBV15; J gene: TRBJ2-7; clone size: many; CDR3 DNA: TGTGCCACCAGCAGAGATCAAGGCCTACACCTTTACGAGCAGTACTTC; CDR3 protein: CATSRDQGLHLYEQYF
D gene: TRBD1; V gene: TRBV24-1; J gene: TRBJ2-3; clone size: -; CDR3 DNA: TGTGCCACCAGTGTCCAGGGGGCTTCAGATACGCAGTATTTT; CDR3 protein: CATSVQGASDTQYF
D gene: -; V gene: TRBV25-1; J gene: TRBJ2-1; clone size: -; CDR3 DNA: TGTGCCAGCAGACCTGACAGCCGGGTATTGGATGAGCAGTTCTTC; CDR3 protein: CASRPDSRVLDEQFF
D gene: TRBD2; V gene: TRBV27; J gene: TRBJ2-1; clone size: few; CDR3 DNA: TGTGCCAGCAGCGTAGGCGGACTAGCGGGTGAGCAGTTCTTC; CDR3 protein: CASSVGGLAGEQFF
D gene: -; V gene: TRBV4-1; J gene: TRBJ2-1; clone size: -; CDR3 DNA: TGCGCCAGCAGCCAAGACAGAGTTTGGCAGCTCTTC; CDR3 protein: CASSQDRVWQLF
D gene: -; V gene: TRBV10-2; J gene: TRBJ2-4; clone size: few; CDR3 DNA: TGCGCCAGCAGGGTAGCTGCTGAAACGGGACAGTACTTC; CDR3 protein: CASRVAAETGQYF
D gene: TRBD1; V gene: TRBV12-3/TRBV12-4; J gene: TRBJ2-7; clone size: many; CDR3 DNA: TGTGCCAGCAGACTGGGACAGACCTACGAGCAGTACTTC; CDR3 protein: CASRLGQTYEQYF
D gene: TRBD1; V gene: TRBV13; J gene: TRBJ2-7; clone size: many; CDR3 DNA: TGTGCCAGCAGCCAAGACAGGGTGGCCTACGAGCAGTACTTC; CDR3 protein: CASSQDRVAYEQYF
D gene: TRBD1; V gene: TRBV5-4; J gene: TRBJ1-2; clone size: -; CDR3 DNA: TGTGCCGGCAGCTTGGGACAGGGGGTCTATGGCTACACCTTC; CDR3 protein: CAGSLGQGVYGYTF
D gene: -; V gene: TRBV28; J gene: TRBJ2-1; clone size: many; CDR3 DNA: TGTGCCAGCAGTTGGATGTTCCGACAGCGCTCCTACAATGAGCAGTTCTTC; CDR3 protein: CASSWMFRQRSYNEQFF
D gene: -; V gene: TRBV20-1; J gene: TRBJ2-7; clone size: few; CDR3 DNA: TGCAGTGCTAGAGATAATCCGGCCCAATCCTACGAGCAGTACTTC; CDR3 protein: CSARDNPAQSYEQYF
D gene: TRBD1; V gene: TRBV7-2; J gene: TRBJ1-2; clone size: many; CDR3 DNA: TGTGCCAGCAGACCCAGGACAGGGGTCGTTACAGACTATGGCTACACCTTC; CDR3 protein: CASRPRTGVVTDYGYTF
D gene: TRBD2; V gene: TRBV20-1; J gene: TRBJ2-5; clone size: many; CDR3 DNA: TGCAGTGCAGCCGGACTAGTTGGATCAGAGACCCAGTACTTC; CDR3 protein: CSAAGLVGSETQYF
D gene: -; V gene: TRBV20-1; J gene: TRBJ1-5; clone size: many; CDR3 DNA: TGCAGTGCTAGAGGGGGACCGCCGAGTCAGCCCCAGCATTTT; CDR3 protein: CSARGGPPSQPQHF
D gene: TRBD2; V gene: TRBV11-2; J gene: TRBJ2-1; clone size: many; CDR3 DNA: TGTGCCAGCAGCTCCGGGACTAGCGTGTCTGAGCAGTTCTTC; CDR3 protein: CASSSGTSVSEQFF
D gene: -; V gene: TRBV20-1; J gene: TRBJ2-3; clone size: few; CDR3 DNA: TGCAGTGGAACGCGGGACAGTTACACAGATACGCAGTATTTT; CDR3 protein: CSGTRDSYTDTQYF
D gene: TRBD1; V gene: TRBV5-1; J gene: TRBJ2-3; clone size: many; CDR3 DNA: TGCGCCAGCAGCTTAAGGGACAGGCGGACAGATACGCAGTATTTT; CDR3 protein: CASSLRDRRTDTQYF
D gene: -; V gene: TRBV28; J gene: TRBJ2-2; clone size: many; CDR3 DNA: TGTGCCAGCAGTTTGTTCGGCACCGGGGAGCTGTTTTTT; CDR3 protein: CASSLFGTGELFF
D gene: TRBD1; V gene: TRBV12-3/TRBV12-4; J gene: TRBJ1-1; clone size: many; CDR3 DNA: TGTGCCAGCAGTTCACAGGGGCCTCTGAACACTGAAGCTTTCTTT; CDR3 protein: CASSSQGPLNTEAFF
D gene: -; V gene: TRBV5-1; J gene: TRBJ1-2; clone size: -; CDR3 DNA: TGCGCCAGCAGCTTGGATCAGAGAGGCTACACCTTC; CDR3 protein: CASSLDQRGYTF
D gene: -; V gene: TRBV5-1; J gene: TRBJ2-7; clone size: many; CDR3 DNA: TGCGCCAGCAGCTTGTTTGCAGGGCTGTCCTACGAGCAGTACTTC; CDR3 protein: CASSLFAGLSYEQYF
D gene: -; V gene: TRBV15; J gene: TRBJ1-4; clone size: many; CDR3 DNA: TGTGCCACCAGCAGAGATAAGCGGCCTAATGAAAAACTGTTTTTT; CDR3 protein: CATSRDKRPNEKLFF
D gene: TRBD1; V gene: TRBV28; J gene: TRBJ1-2; clone size: many; CDR3 DNA: TGTGCCAGCAGCCTGACAGGGGTTGGTGGCTACACCTTC; CDR3 protein: CASSLTGVGGYTF
D gene: -; V gene: TRBV3-1; J gene: TRBJ2-1; clone size: few; CDR3 DNA: TGTGCCAGCAGCCCGACGGGGAGTGAGCAGTTCTTC; CDR3 protein: CASSPTGSEQFF
D gene: TRBD2; V gene: TRBV5-1; J gene: TRBJ2-1; clone size: many; CDR3 DNA: TGCGCCAGCAGCTCGAGCGGGGAGATCTACAATGAGCAGTTCTTC; CDR3 protein: CASSSSGEIYNEQFF
D gene: -; V gene: TRBV5-1; J gene: TRBJ1-5; clone size: -; CDR3 DNA: TGCGCCAGCAGCCGCGACAGTTCTCAGCCCCAGCATTTT; CDR3 protein: CASSRDSSQPQHF
D gene: TRBD1; V gene: TRBV7-2; J gene: TRBJ1-1; clone size: many; CDR3 DNA: TGTGCCAGCAGCCCCACAGGGGGGGACACTGAAGCTTTCTTT; CDR3 protein: CASSPTGGDTEAFF
D gene: -; V gene: TRBV30; J gene: TRBJ2-7; clone size: many; CDR3 DNA: TGTGCCTGGAGTGTTTGGGGGATGGGAGGAGGCTACGAGCAGTACTTC; CDR3 protein: CAWSVWGMGGGYEQYF
D gene: -; V gene: TRBV2; J gene: TRBJ1-1; clone size: many; CDR3 DNA: TGTGCCAGCAGTGAAGCGCTTCGGAACGCTTTCTTT; CDR3 protein: CASSEALRNAFF
D gene: -; V gene: TRBV2; J gene: TRBJ2-5; clone size: many; CDR3 DNA: TGTGCCAGCAGTGCTTGGGGAGCCGCAGAGACCCAGTACTTC; CDR3 protein: CASSAWGAAETQYF
D gene: TRBD1; V gene: TRBV24-1; J gene: TRBJ2-3; clone size: many; CDR3 DNA: TGTGCCACCAGTGACTCAGGACAGGGAAGAGATACGCAGTATTTT; CDR3 protein: CATSDSGQGRDTQYF
D gene: TRBD1; V gene: TRBV5-5; J gene: TRBJ2-7; clone size: many; CDR3 DNA: TGTGCCAGCAGCTCATCGGGACAGGGTGGATACGAGCAGTACTTC; CDR3 protein: CASSSSGQGGYEQYF
D gene: TRBD2; V gene: TRBV28; J gene: TRBJ2-1; clone size: many; CDR3 DNA: TGTGCCAGCAGTCTTTTCGGCGGGAGGGGGGACAATGAGCAGTTCTTC; CDR3 protein: CASSLFGGRGDNEQFF
D gene: TRBD1; V gene: TRBV7-2; J gene: TRBJ2-1; clone size: many; CDR3 DNA: TGTGCCAGCAGCTTAGAGTACAGGGGGCGCCCTCAGTTCTTC; CDR3 protein: CASSLEYRGRPQFF
D gene: -; V gene: TRBV6-2/TRBV6-3; J gene: TRBJ1-5; clone size: many; CDR3 DNA: TGTGCCAGCAGTTCCGGTGAGGCGGTTGGCAATCAGCCCCAGCATTTT; CDR3 protein: CASSSGEAVGNQPQHF
D gene: TRBD2; V gene: TRBV13; J gene: TRBJ2-7; clone size: many; CDR3 DNA: TGTGCCAGCAGTCGTCTAGCGGAGGAGCAGTACTTC; CDR3 protein: CASSRLAEEQYF
D gene: -; V gene: TRBV12-3/TRBV12-4; J gene: TRBJ1-6; clone size: many; CDR3 DNA: TGTGCCAGCAGTGCAACTAGTTCACCCCTCCACTTT; CDR3 protein: CASSATSSPLHF
D gene: TRBD1; V gene: TRBV11-2; J gene: TRBJ1-1; clone size: many; CDR3 DNA: TGCGCCAGCAGCTTGGACACAGGGGGCACTGAAGCTTTCTTT; CDR3 protein: CASSLDTGGTEAFF
D gene: -; V gene: TRBV4-1; J gene: TRBJ2-5; clone size: many; CDR3 DNA: TGCGCCAGCAGCCAAGAGGTGGTCCGGGAGACCCAGTACTTC; CDR3 protein: CASSQEVVRETQYF
D gene: TRBD2; V gene: TRBV20-1; J gene: TRBJ2-5; clone size: few; CDR3 DNA: TGCAGTGCTCCCCAGGCGGGAGTAGTGGAGACCCAGTACTTC; CDR3 protein: CSAPQAGVVETQYF
D gene: TRBD2; V gene: TRBV7-9; J gene: TRBJ2-7; clone size: many; CDR3 DNA: TGTGCCAGCACCTATGTCGGGACTAGCGACGACGAGCAGTACTTC; CDR3 protein: CASTYVGTSDDEQYF
D gene: TRBD1; V gene: TRBV5-8; J gene: TRBJ2-7; clone size: many; CDR3 DNA: TGTGCCAGCAGCCCCTGGACAGGGGGAGGTTCCGAGCAGTACTTC; CDR3 protein: CASSPWTGGGSEQYF
D gene: -; V gene: TRBV18; J gene: TRBJ2-3; clone size: many; CDR3 DNA: TGTGCCAGCTCACCTCTAGAACGGGATACGCAGTATTTT; CDR3 protein: CASSPLERDTQYF
D gene: TRBD1; V gene: TRBV20-1; J gene: TRBJ2-7; clone size: many; CDR3 DNA: TGCAGTGCTAGAGGTGGGACAGGTACATCCTACGAGCAGTACTTC; CDR3 protein: CSARGGTGTSYEQYF
D gene: -; V gene: TRBV29-1; J gene: TRBJ1-2; clone size: -; CDR3 DNA: TGCAGCGTTGAAGACCACCGGGGGGATGGCTACACCTTC; CDR3 protein: CSVEDHRGDGYTF
D gene: -; V gene: TRBV12-3/TRBV12-4; J gene: TRBJ2-7; clone size: few; CDR3 DNA: TGTGCCAGCAGTTTAAGGGCAGGGCCCTACGAGCAGTACTTC; CDR3 protein: CASSLRAGPYEQYF
D gene: -; V gene: TRBV3-1; J gene: TRBJ2-7; clone size: -; CDR3 DNA: TGTGCCACCGGGGATGTCTACGAGCAGTACTTC; CDR3 protein: CATGDVYEQYF
D gene: -; V gene: TRBV7-9; J gene: TRBJ1-2; clone size: many; CDR3 DNA: TGTGCCAGCATCCTTTGGACGTACGGATATGGCTACACCTTC; CDR3 protein: CASILWTYGYGYTF
D gene: TRBD2; V gene: TRBV10-2; J gene: TRBJ2-5; clone size: many; CDR3 DNA: TGCGCCAGCGCCCCTCGGACTAGCCAAGAGACCCAGTACTTC; CDR3 protein: CASAPRTSQETQYF
D gene: TRBD2; V gene: TRBV28; J gene: TRBJ2-3; clone size: many; CDR3 DNA: TGTGCCAGCAAGAGGCTAGCGGCTGGGGATACGCAGTATTTT; CDR3 protein: CASKRLAAGDTQYF
D gene: -; V gene: TRBV28; J gene: TRBJ2-3; clone size: many; CDR3 DNA: TGTGCCAGCAGTCCCTTGGGGGGGGCGCGAGATACGCAGTATTTT; CDR3 protein: CASSPLGGARDTQYF
D gene: -; V gene: TRBV11-2; J gene: TRBJ1-6; clone size: many; CDR3 DNA: TGTGCCAGCAGCCGACCCCGGAGGAGAGGAAATTCACCCCTCCACTTT; CDR3 protein: CASSRPRRRGNSPLHF
D gene: TRBD2; V gene: TRBV6-2/TRBV6-3; J gene: TRBJ2-1; clone size: many; CDR3 DNA: TGTGCCAGCCTCACCGTCGGACTAGCGGGAATTATACGGCGTGGGCAGTTCTTC; CDR3 protein: CASLTVGLAGIIRRGQFF
D gene: -; V gene: TRBV19; J gene: TRBJ1-2; clone size: -; CDR3 DNA: TGTGCCAGTAGTATAGGGACGGACTACTATGGCTACACCTTC; CDR3 protein: CASSIGTDYYGYTF
D gene: TRBD1; V gene: TRBV6-5; J gene: TRBJ1-2; clone size: many; CDR3 DNA: TGTGCCAGCAGTTACTCCATCGTTCGGGACAGGAGGAGAGGCTACACCTTC; CDR3 protein: CASSYSIVRDRRRGYTF
D gene: -; V gene: TRBV28; J gene: TRBJ2-7; clone size: many; CDR3 DNA: TGTGCCAGCAGTCCGGGCCCTAATGAGCAGTACTTC; CDR3 protein: CASSPGPNEQYF
D gene: -; V gene: TRBV4-1; J gene: TRBJ1-1; clone size: few; CDR3 DNA: TGCGCCAGCAGCCCCGTGACAAACACTGAAGCTTTCTTT; CDR3 protein: CASSPVTNTEAFF